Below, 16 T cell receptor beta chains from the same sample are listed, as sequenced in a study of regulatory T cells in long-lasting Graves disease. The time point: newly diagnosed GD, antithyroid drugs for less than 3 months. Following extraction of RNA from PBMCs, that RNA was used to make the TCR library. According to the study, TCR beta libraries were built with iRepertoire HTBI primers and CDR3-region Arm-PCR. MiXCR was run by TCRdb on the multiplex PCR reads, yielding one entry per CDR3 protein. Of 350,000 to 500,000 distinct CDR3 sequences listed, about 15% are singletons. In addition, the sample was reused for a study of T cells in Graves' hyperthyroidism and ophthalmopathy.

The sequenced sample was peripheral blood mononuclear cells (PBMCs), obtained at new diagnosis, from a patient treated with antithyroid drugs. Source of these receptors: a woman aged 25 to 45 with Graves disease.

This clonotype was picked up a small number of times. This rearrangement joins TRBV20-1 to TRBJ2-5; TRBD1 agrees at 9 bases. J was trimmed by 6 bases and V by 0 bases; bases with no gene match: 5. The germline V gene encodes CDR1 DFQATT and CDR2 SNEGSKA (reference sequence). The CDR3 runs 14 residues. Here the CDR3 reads CSARDGQGKQTQYF. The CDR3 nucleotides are TGCAGTGCTAGAGATGGACAGGGGAAGCAGACCCAGTACTTC.

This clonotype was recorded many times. The DNA of the CDR3 is TGTGCCAGCAGGAGACTAGCGGGAGACGAGAATGAGCAGTTCTTC. It codes for CASRRLAGDENEQFF. The gene calls are TRBV6-1 and TRBJ2-1, with TRBD2 matching 12 bases. Germline V gene data show CDR1 as MNHNS and CDR2 as SASEGT. CDR3 length equals 15 residues. V lost 6 bases to trimming and J lost 7 bases; unmatched junction nucleotides: 7.

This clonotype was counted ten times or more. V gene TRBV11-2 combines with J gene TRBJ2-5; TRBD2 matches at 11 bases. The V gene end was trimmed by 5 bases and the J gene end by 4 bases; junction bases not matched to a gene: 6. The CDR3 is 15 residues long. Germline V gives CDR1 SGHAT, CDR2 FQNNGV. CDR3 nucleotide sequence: TGTGCCAGCAGCCGGGTTAGCGGGAGGGGAGAGACCCAGTACTTC. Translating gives CASSRVSGRGETQYF.

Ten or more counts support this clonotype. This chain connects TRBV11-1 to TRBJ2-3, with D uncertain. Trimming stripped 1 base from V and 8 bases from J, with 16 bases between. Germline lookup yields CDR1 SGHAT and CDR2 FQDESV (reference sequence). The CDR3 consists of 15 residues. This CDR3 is CASSLEYPRAGTQYF. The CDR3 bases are TGTGCCAGCAGCTTAGAGTACCCGCGAGCCGGTACGCAGTATTTT.

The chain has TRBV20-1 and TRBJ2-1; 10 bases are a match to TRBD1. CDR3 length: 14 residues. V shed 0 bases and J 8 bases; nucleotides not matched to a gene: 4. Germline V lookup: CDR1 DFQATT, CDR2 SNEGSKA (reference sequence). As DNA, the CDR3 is TGCAGTGCTAGAGATTGGGGGACAGGGGATGAGCAGTTCTTC. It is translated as CSARDWGTGDEQFF.

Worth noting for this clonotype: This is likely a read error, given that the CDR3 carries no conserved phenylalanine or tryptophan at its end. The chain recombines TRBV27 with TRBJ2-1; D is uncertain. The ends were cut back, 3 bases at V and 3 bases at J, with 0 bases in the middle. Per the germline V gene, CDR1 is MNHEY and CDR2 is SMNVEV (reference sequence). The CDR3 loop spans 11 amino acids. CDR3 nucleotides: TGTGCCAGCAGTTTCTACAATGAGCAGTTCCTC. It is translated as CASSFYNEQFL.

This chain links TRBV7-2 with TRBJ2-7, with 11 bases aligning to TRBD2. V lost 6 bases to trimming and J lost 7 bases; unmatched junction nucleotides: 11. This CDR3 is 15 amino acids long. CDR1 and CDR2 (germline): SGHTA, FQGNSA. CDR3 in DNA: TGTGCCAGCAGTTCTAGCGGGAGGCCTGCAAGGGAGCAGTACTTC. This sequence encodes CASSSSGRPAREQYF.

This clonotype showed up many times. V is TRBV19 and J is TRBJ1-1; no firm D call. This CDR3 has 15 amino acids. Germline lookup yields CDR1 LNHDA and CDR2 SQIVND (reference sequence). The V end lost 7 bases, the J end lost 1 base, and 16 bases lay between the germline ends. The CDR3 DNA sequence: TGTGCCAGTATCCTCTCCCCAGAGGGGAACACTGAAGCTTTCTTT. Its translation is CASILSPEGNTEAFF.

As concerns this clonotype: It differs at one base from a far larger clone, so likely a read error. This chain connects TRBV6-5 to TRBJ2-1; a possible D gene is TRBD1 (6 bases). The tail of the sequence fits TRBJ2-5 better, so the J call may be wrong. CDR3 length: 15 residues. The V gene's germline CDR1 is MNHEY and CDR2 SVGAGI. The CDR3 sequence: CASSYRGHPKEAQYF. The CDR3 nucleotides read TGTGCCAGCAGTTACCGGGGACACCCCAAAGAGGCCCAGTACTTC.

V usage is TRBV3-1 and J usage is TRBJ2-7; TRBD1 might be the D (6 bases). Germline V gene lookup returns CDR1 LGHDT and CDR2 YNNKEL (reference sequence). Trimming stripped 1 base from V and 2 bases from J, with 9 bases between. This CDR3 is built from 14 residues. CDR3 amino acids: CASSQVDRPYEQYF. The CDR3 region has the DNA TGTGCCAGCAGCCAAGTAGACAGGCCCTACGAGCAGTACTTC.

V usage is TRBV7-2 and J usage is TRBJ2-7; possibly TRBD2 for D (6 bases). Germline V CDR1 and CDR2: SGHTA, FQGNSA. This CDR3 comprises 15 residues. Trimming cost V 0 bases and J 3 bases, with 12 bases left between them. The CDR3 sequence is CASSLAAFGGYEQYF. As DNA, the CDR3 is TGTGCCAGCAGCTTAGCGGCCTTCGGGGGCTACGAGCAGTACTTC.

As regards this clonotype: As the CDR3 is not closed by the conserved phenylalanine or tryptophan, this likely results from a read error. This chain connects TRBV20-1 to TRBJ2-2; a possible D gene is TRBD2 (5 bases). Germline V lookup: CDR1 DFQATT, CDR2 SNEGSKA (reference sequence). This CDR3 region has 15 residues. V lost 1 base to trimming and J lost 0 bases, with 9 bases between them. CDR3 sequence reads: CSARVVGANTGELFS. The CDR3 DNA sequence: TGCAGTGCTAGAGTGGTGGGAGCGAACACCGGGGAGCTGTTTTCT.

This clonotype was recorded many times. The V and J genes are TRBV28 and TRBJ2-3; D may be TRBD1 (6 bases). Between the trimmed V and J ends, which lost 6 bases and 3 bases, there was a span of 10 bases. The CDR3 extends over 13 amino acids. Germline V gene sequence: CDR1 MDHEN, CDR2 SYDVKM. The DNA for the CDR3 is TGTGCCAGCAGCCAAACAGGGACAGATACGCAGTATTTT. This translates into CASSQTGTDTQYF.

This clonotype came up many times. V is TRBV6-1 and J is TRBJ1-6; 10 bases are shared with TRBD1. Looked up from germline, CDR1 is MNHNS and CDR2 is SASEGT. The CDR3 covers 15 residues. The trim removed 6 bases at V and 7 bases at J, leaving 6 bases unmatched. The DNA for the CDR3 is TGTGCCAGCAGCCGATCGGACAGGGGGAATTCACCCCTCCACTTT. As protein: CASSRSDRGNSPLHF.

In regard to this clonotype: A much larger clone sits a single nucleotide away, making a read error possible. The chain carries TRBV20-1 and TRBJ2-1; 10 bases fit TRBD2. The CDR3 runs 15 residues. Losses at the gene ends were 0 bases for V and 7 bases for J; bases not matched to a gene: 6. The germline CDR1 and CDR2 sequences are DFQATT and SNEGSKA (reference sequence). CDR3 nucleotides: TGCAGTGCTAGAGATGCACTAGCGGGGCAGAATGAGCAGTTCTTC. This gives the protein CSARDALAGQNEQFF.

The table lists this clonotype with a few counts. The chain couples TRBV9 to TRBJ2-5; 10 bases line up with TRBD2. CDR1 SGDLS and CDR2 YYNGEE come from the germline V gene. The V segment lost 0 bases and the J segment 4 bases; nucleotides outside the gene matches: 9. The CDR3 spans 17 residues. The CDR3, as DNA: TGTGCCAGCAGCGTAGGAGCTAGCGGGAGCGGTGGAGAGACCCAGTACTTC. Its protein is CASSVGASGSGGETQYF.